Detailed here is one T cell receptor (beta chain). The sample comes from a study of blood T cell repertoires in COVID-19. Study overall: The United States, Italy and Spain provided the acute and convalescent COVID-19 samples. From T cells, B-cell-depleted T cells, or PBMCs came the material, which was cDNA or gDNA.

Germline-derived CDR1 and CDR2 are MNHNY and SVGAGI (reference sequence). CDR3 length: 14 amino acids. Trimming took off 4 bases at V and 1 base at J, with 10 bases between the two ends. How the authors handled the data: Researchers report that nucleated cell counts were estimated from reference gene primer amplification. Produced via immunoSEQ multiplex PCR; TCRdb's table is partial and in-frame only. V and J calls and clone size are those listed in that table; D and trimming were worked out from the DNA. Among roughly 76,000 clones listed, about 84% were seen once. This TCR derives from a human donor in a cohort sampled during active COVID-19. The chain joins TRBV6-6 to TRBJ1-2; D uncertain. The sequenced material came from peripheral blood. DNA of the CDR3: TGTGCCAGCAGTTCCGGCGGAAATAACTATGGCTACACCTTC. Its translation: CASSSGGNNYGYTF.